These T cell receptor beta chains were read from a single sample in a study of blood T cell repertoires in COVID-19. Clones were read by immunoSEQ multiplex PCR, and TCRdb kept only the in-frame ones, dropping some. The table lists roughly 200,000 clones, around four fifths of them singletons. Sequenced material: peripheral blood. Receptors were obtained from a man aged 35-49 years with acute or convalescent COVID-19. Each CDR3 is given with its conserved first and last residue. The D gene is left open where the match is weak. A clone size is listed for some rows: how often the clone was seen (once, few, many), or a class if it is expanded.

j_gene,d_gene,v_gene,abundance,CDR3aa,CDR3nt
TRBJ2-7,.,TRBV4-3,.,CASSQDHRAGSYEQYF,TGCGCCAGCAGCCAAGACCACAGGGCAGGCTCCTACGAGCAGTACTTC
TRBJ1-4,TRBD1,TRBV5-6,once,CASSFRGRSDEKLFF,TGTGCCAGCAGCTTTAGGGGGCGCTCAGATGAAAAACTGTTTTTT
TRBJ2-1,TRBD2,TRBV5-4,.,CASSETSGSYNEQFF,TGTGCCAGCAGCGAGACTAGCGGTTCCTACAATGAGCAGTTCTTC
TRBJ1-2,.,TRBV27,.,CASSLSGGFGGGYTF,TGTGCCAGCAGTTTATCAGGGGGATTTGGGGGTGGCTACACCTTC
TRBJ2-4,TRBD2,TRBV4-1,.,CASSPGLAGGVAKNIQYF,TGCGCCAGCAGTCCGGGACTAGCGGGAGGAGTGGCCAAAAACATTCAGTACTTC
TRBJ1-3,.,TRBV7-9,few,CASSTTRGGNTIYF,TGTGCCAGCAGCACGACAAGAGGGGGAAACACCATATATTTT
TRBJ1-5,.,TRBV19,.,CASSIQGPNQPQHF,TGTGCCAGTAGTATACAGGGGCCTAATCAGCCCCAGCATTTT
TRBJ2-5,.,TRBV18,.,CASSPGLEETQYF,TGTGCCAGCTCACCAGGCCTGGAAGAGACCCAGTACTTC
TRBJ2-5,.,TRBV5-4,.,CASSQPGLETQYF,TGTGCCAGCAGCCAACCGGGATTAGAGACCCAGTACTTC
TRBJ2-1,TRBD2,TRBV6-5,.,CASSSRTSVNNEQFF,TGTGCCAGCAGTTCCCGGACTAGCGTAAACAATGAGCAGTTCTTC
TRBJ1-2,.,TRBV5-4,.,CASSLVGSFANYGYTF,TGTGCCAGCAGCTTGGTGGGGAGCTTTGCTAACTATGGCTACACCTTC
TRBJ2-1,TRBD2,TRBV2,.,CASLGLAINNEQFF,TGTGCCAGCCTGGGACTAGCGATCAACAATGAGCAGTTCTTC
TRBJ1-2,.,TRBV25-1,few,CASSDPGGYTF,TGTGCCAGCAGTGATCCGGGGGGCTACACCTTC
TRBJ1-1,.,TRBV10-3,.,CAISGAQGNTEAFF,TGTGCCATCAGTGGCGCCCAGGGGAACACTGAAGCTTTCTTT
TRBJ2-5,TRBD2,TRBV19,.,CASSFKRTSGSEETQYF,TGTGCCAGTAGTTTCAAACGGACTAGCGGTTCAGAAGAGACCCAGTACTTC
TRBJ1-2,.,TRBV6-5,.,CASSSGQNGYTF,TGTGCCAGCAGTTCAGGACAGAATGGCTACACCTTC
TRBJ1-1,.,TRBV5-1,.,CASSLDGVGGTEAFF,TGCGCCAGCAGCTTGGACGGGGTCGGAGGCACTGAAGCTTTCTTT
TRBJ1-4,TRBD1,TRBV6-5,.,CASSRTGHKLFF,TGTGCCAGCAGTCGGACAGGGCATAAACTGTTTTTT
TRBJ1-5,.,TRBV18,.,CASSPAEGSQPQHF,TGTGCCAGCTCACCAGCCGAGGGAAGCCAGCCCCAGCATTTT
TRBJ1-1,.,TRBV7-3,.,CASSFDSLNTEAFF,TGTGCCAGCAGCTTTGACTCTCTGAACACTGAAGCTTTCTTT
TRBJ2-7,TRBD1,TRBV29-1,.,CSVGTGAYEQYF,TGCAGCGTTGGGACAGGGGCCTACGAGCAGTACTTC
TRBJ2-1,TRBD2,TRBV5-3,.,CARSIPGGDYNEQFF,TGTGCCAGAAGCATACCCGGGGGGGACTACAATGAGCAGTTCTTC
TRBJ2-7,TRBD2,TRBV9,.,CASSDRAGESYEQYF,TGTGCCAGCAGCGATAGAGCGGGAGAATCCTACGAGCAGTACTTC
TRBJ2-1,.,TRBV28,.,CASSSSGRQGEQFF,TGTGCCAGCAGCTCAAGCGGGAGACAGGGTGAGCAGTTCTTC
TRBJ2-7,TRBD2,TRBV5-1,.,CASSAGTSGGEFYYEQYF,TGCGCCAGCAGCGCCGGGACTAGCGGGGGGGAGTTCTACTACGAGCAGTACTTC
TRBJ1-1,TRBD1,TRBV6-6,.,CASDRGGGTEAFF,TGTGCCAGCGACAGGGGGGGTGGCACTGAAGCTTTCTTT
TRBJ2-1,TRBD2,TRBV19,.,CASSTELAGFYEQFF,TGTGCCAGTAGTACCGAGCTAGCGGGATTCTATGAGCAGTTCTTC
TRBJ2-1,TRBD2,TRBV30,few,CAFTGTSYNEQFF,TGTGCCTTTACCGGGACTAGCTACAATGAGCAGTTCTTC
TRBJ2-2,TRBD2,TRBV7-3,few,CASSWSGANTGELFF,TGTGCCAGCAGCTGGAGCGGGGCGAACACCGGGGAGCTGTTTTTT
TRBJ2-2,TRBD2,TRBV30,few,CAWKGLAGSRGETGELFF,TGTGCCTGGAAAGGACTAGCGGGATCCCGGGGGGAGACCGGGGAGCTGTTTTTT
TRBJ2-7,.,TRBV5-4,.,CASSVWSGQGRRYEQYF,TGTGCCAGCAGCGTCTGGTCTGGCCAGGGGAGACGCTACGAGCAGTACTTC